This T cell receptor (beta chain) was identified during a study of HIV-infected patients and healthy controls. cDNA was made from about 500 ng RNA using alpha and beta constant primers. Each of the alpha and beta chains got its own library through chain-specific third strand synthesis with indices. TCRdb fed the 5' RACE reads into MiXCR, producing one record per CDR3 protein. Of 10,000 to 15,000 distinct CDR3 sequences in the sample, approximately 9.1% were seen once. This clonotype is a singleton in its sample. What it binds is unknown. This may be a read error, as it is one base from a much larger clone. Study-level points and caveats: In healthy controls, MAIT alpha CDR3s were common; in HIV+ repertoires, severely depleted.

All unsorted peripheral T cells were captured because whole blood was used without fractionation. Enrolled donors were untreated HIV-infected adults about to begin antiretroviral therapy. The CDR3 is made up of 14 amino acids. V lost 6 bases and J 0 bases, leaving 9 bases between the germline ends. Germline CDR1 LNHDA, CDR2 SQIVND (reference sequence). The chain is built from TRBV19 and TRBJ1-5; the D is unclear. This TCR was sampled from an adult with HIV infection. The donor label of this sample is uncertain. The sample consisted of blood, taken before antiretroviral therapy. CDR3 DNA sequence: TGTGCCAGTAGAAAGGAATATAGCAATCAGCCCCAGCATTTT. Translation gives CASRKEYSNQPQHF.